This T cell receptor beta chain was sequenced for a study of blood T cell repertoires in COVID-19. Study-level information: There were acute and convalescent COVID-19 samples, and they came from the United States, Italy and Spain. PBMCs, B-cell-depleted T cells, or T cells were the source of the cDNA or gDNA that made up the material.

The table lists this clone with a count of one. Original data processing: The authors estimated nucleated cell counts from reference gene primer amplification. Clones were sequenced by immunoSEQ multiplex PCR, and TCRdb holds only the in-frame ones, with some missing. V and J calls and clone size are given by that table; D and trimming were obtained from the DNA. The sample consists of under 250,000 clones, 65% to 90% of them appearing once. Per germline, CDR1 SNHLY and CDR2 FYNNEI. The CDR3 contains 14 residues. V lost 2 bases to trimming and J lost 6 bases, with 13 bases between them. Enrolled during active infection, Seattle patients were then followed longitudinally.

The chain is built from TRBV2 and TRBJ1-1, with TRBD1 as a possible D gene (6 bases). Specimen: peripheral blood. The sequence was obtained from a woman in her 70s with COVID-19, enrolled during active disease. CDR3 protein: CASSEMRGGAEAFF. The DNA for the CDR3 is TGTGCCAGCAGTGAAATGCGGGGGGGCGCTGAAGCTTTCTTT. Based on the CDR3 plus reference TRBV2 and TRBJ1-1, the full variable domain is EPEVTQTPSHQVTQMGQEVILRCVPISNHLYFYWYRQILGQKVEFLVSFYNNEISEKSEIFDDQFSVERPDGSNFTLKIRSTKLEDSAMYFCASSEMRGGAEAFFGQGTRLTVV.